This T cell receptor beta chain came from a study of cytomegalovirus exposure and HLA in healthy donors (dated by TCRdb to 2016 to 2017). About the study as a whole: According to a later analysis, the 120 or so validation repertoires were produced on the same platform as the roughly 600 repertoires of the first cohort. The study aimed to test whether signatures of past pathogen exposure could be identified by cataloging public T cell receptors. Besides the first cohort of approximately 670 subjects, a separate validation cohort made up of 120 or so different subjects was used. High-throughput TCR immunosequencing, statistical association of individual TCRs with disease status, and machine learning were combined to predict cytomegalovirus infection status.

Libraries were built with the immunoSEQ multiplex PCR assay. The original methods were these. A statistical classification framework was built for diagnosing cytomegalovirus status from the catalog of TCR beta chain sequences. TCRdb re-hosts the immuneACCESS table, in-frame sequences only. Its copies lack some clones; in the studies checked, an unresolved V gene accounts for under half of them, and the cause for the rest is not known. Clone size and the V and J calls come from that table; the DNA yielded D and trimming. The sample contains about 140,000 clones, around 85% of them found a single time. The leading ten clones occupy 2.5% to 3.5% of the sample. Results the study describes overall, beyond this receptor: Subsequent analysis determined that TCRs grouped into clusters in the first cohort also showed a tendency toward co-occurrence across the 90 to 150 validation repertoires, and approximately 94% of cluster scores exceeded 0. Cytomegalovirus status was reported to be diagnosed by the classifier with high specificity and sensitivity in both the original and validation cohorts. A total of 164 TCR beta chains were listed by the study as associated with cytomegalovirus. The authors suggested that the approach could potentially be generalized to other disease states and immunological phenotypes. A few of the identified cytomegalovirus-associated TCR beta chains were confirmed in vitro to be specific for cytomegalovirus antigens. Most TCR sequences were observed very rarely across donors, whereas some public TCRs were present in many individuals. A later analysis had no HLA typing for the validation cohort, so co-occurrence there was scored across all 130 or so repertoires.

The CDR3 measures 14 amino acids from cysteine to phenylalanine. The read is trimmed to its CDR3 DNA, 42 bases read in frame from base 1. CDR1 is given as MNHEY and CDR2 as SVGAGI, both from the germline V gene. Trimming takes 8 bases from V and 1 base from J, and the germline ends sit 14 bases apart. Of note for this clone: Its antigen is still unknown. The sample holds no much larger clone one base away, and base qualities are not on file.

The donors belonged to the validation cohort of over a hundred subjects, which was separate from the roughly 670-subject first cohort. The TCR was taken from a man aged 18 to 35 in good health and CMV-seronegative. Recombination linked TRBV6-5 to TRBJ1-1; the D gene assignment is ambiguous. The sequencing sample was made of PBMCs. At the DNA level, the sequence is TGTGCCAGCCGACTTCGGGAGAGGAACACTGAAGCTTTCTTT. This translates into CASRLRERNTEAFF.